This T cell receptor (beta chain) came from a study of STAT5B mutations in CD4+ large granular lymphocyte leukemia. Findings of the study overall: TRBV06-family usage was enriched in top patient clones (8/27) versus controls (2/35). Higher CD4+ than CD8+ T-LGLL clonality might reflect small sample size.

The V gene lost 3 bases and the J gene lost 4 bases, with 3 bases spanning the gap. The CDR3 sequence is 11 residues long. Germline V gene data show CDR1 as MDHEN and CDR2 as SYDVKM. The survey-level immunoSEQ assay was used. The table came from immunoSEQ multiplex PCR; TCRdb's copy has only in-frame clones and leaves some out. The sample has roughly 21,000 clones, 70% to 85% seen once. In the case of this clone: Its specificity is unknown.

V gene TRBV28 combines with J gene TRBJ1-2, with D unresolved. This receptor was taken from a human donor in good health. What was sequenced was CD4+ T cells from blood buffy coats. The CDR3 loop reads CASSFGYGYTF. DNA of the CDR3: TGTGCCAGCAGTTTTGGCTATGGCTACACCTTC.